These 18 T cell receptor beta chains came from one sample sequenced in a study of early T cells in non-severe SARS-CoV-2 infection. Using its own MiXCR run on the 5' RACE reads, TCRdb lists one record per CDR3 protein. The sample holds tens of thousands of distinct CDR3 sequences, 12% seen once. The specimen was whole blood. These receptors were taken from an adult who was a healthcare worker with PCR-confirmed SARS-CoV-2 infection or an uninfected control (not recorded which).

V is TRBV6-5 and J is TRBJ2-6; D gene ambiguous. CDR1 is MNHEY, CDR2 SVGAGI, per germline. The V and J ends lost 7 bases and 0 bases respectively, with 10 bases between them. The length of the CDR3 is 15 residues. The CDR3 loop is CASKRKISGANVLTF. In DNA, the CDR3 is TGTGCCAGCAAGAGAAAGATCTCTGGGGCCAACGTCCTGACTTTC.

V is TRBV10-3 and J is TRBJ2-2, with 7 bases that match TRBD1. CDR3 length: 13 amino acids. The germline V gene encodes CDR1 ENHRY and CDR2 SYGVKD. V shed 10 bases, J shed 1 base, and the junction held 3 bases outside the gene matches. CDR3 sequence reads: CATGTVNTGELFF. The DNA for the CDR3 is TGTGCCACGGGGACAGTGAACACCGGGGAGCTGTTTTTT.

The chain is built from TRBV5-1 and TRBJ2-1, with D perhaps assigned TRBD1 or TRBD2 (5 bases each). In germline, CDR1 is SGHRS, CDR2 YFSETQ. V gave up 0 bases and J gave up 7 bases, with 17 bases separating them. The CDR3 runs 16 residues. The CDR3 DNA reads as TGCGCCAGCAGCTTGGCCGGGACCCAACCGGGGAATGAGCAGTTCTTC. It specifies CASSLAGTQPGNEQFF. The full variable domain, completed using reference TRBV5-1 and TRBJ2-1, is KAGVTQTPRYLIKTRGQQVTLSCSPISGHRSVSWYQQTPGQGLQFLFEYFSETQRNKGNFPGRFSGRQFSNSRSEMNVSTLELGDSALYLCASSLAGTQPGNEQFFGPGTRLTVL.

The gene calls are TRBV18 and TRBJ1-5; D gene uncertain. V lost 1 base and J lost 1, with 2 bases in between. Germline V gene lookup returns CDR1 KGHSH and CDR2 LQKENI. CDR3 length equals 13 residues. CDR3 in DNA: TGTGCCAGCTCACCACAAAGCAATCAGCCCCAGCATTTT. Encoded protein: CASSPQSNQPQHF.

This clonotype has at least ten counts. V usage is TRBV4-2 and J usage is TRBJ2-1; the match to TRBD2 covers 7 bases. Germline V gene data show CDR1 as LGHNA and CDR2 as YNFKEQ. Unmatched junction bases numbered 3, after V lost 0 bases and J lost 7 bases. The CDR3 is 14 amino acids. CDR3 sequence: CASSQEAGWNEQFF. DNA of the CDR3: TGTGCCAGCAGCCAAGAAGCGGGATGGAATGAGCAGTTCTTC.

This clonotype was seen only a few times. This chain links TRBV6-2 or TRBV6-3 with TRBJ2-7; no clear D gene. The CDR3 has 11 residues. Trimming stripped 7 bases from V and 0 bases from J, with 4 bases between. Looked up from germline, CDR1 is MNHEY and CDR2 is SVGEGT. CDR3 loop: CASTGSYEQYF. CDR3 in DNA: TGTGCCAGCACCGGCTCCTACGAGCAGTACTTC.

This clonotype was recorded at least ten times. CDR3 sequence (DNA): TGTGCCAGCAGCTTGACAGACAGCACCGGGGAGCTGTTTTTT. Amino acids: CASSLTDSTGELFF. The V call is TRBV7-3, the J call TRBJ2-2; a possible D gene is TRBD1 (5 bases). Trimming shortened V by 3 bases and J by 4 bases, and 9 bases separated the two germline ends. Germline CDR1 reads SGHTA; CDR2 reads FQGTGA. CDR3 size: 14 residues.

The rearrangement joins TRBV7-2 to TRBJ2-3; 10 nucleotides align to TRBD2. Germline V gene lookup returns CDR1 SGHTA and CDR2 FQGNSA. The CDR3 sequence is 15 residues long. The V and J ends lost 2 bases and 1 base, in that order; junction bases with no gene match: 0. This chain's CDR3 is CASSLLAGGTDTQYF. The CDR3 nucleotides are TGTGCCAGCAGCTTACTAGCGGGGGGCACAGATACGCAGTATTTT. Full variable domain (remainder filled in from reference TRBV7-2 and TRBJ2-3): GAGVSQSPSNKVTEKGKDVELRCDPISGHTALYWYRQSLGQGLEFLIYFQGNSAPDKSGLPSDRFSAERTGGSVSTLTIQRTQQEDSAVYLCASSLLAGGTDTQYFGPGTRLTVL.

This clonotype was seen repeatedly, ten times or more. V usage is TRBV9 and J usage is TRBJ2-3, with D possibly being TRBD2 (5 bases). There are 13 residues in the CDR3. Trimming shortened V by 7 bases and J by 3 bases, and 12 bases separated the two germline ends. Germline V gene data show CDR1 as SGDLS and CDR2 as YYNGEE. Here the CDR3 DNA reads TGTGCCAGCTCCCGAGGGCTTACAGATACGCAGTATTTT. It encodes CASSRGLTDTQYF.

A few counts support this clonotype. The J gene is TRBJ1-2, the V gene TRBV18, with TRBD1 as a possible D gene (6 bases). Trimming cost V 2 bases and J 4 bases, with 8 bases left between them. Germline-derived CDR1 and CDR2 are KGHSH and LQKENI. The CDR3 sequence is 13 residues long. This CDR3 is CASSPEGVYGYTF. The CDR3 DNA sequence: TGTGCCAGCTCACCAGAGGGGGTCTATGGCTACACCTTC.

This clonotype showed up many times. The chain recombines TRBV2 with TRBJ1-1; 9 nucleotides agree with TRBD1. Per germline, CDR1 SNHLY and CDR2 FYNNEI. This CDR3 region has 13 residues. V was clipped by 1 base and J by 14 bases; unmatched bases: 8. The chain's CDR3 is CASSEDQQGAIFF. The CDR3 DNA reads TGTGCCAGCAGTGAAGACCAACAGGGGGCCATCTTCTTT.

This clonotype was counted at least ten times. The V and J genes are TRBV30 and TRBJ1-6; no reliable D call. The germline CDR1 and CDR2 sequences are GTSNPN and SVGIG (reference sequence). The CDR3 runs to 17 residues. V lost 2 bases and J 8 bases, leaving 22 bases between the germline ends. CDR3 sequence reads: CAWSRDNRITRDSPLHF. The CDR3 nucleotides read TGTGCCTGGAGTCGAGACAACCGGATAACGAGGGATTCACCCCTCCACTTT.

This clonotype was seen ten or more times. This sequence joins TRBV19 and TRBJ1-5, with TRBD1 matching 9 bases. The CDR3 consists of 16 residues. Trimming removed 6 bases from V and 0 bases from J; junction bases left unmatched: 6. The germline V gene encodes CDR1 LNHDA and CDR2 SQIVND (reference sequence). The CDR3 DNA reads TGTGCCAGTAGACAGGGACAGGGACTTAGCAATCAGCCCCAGCATTTT. Translation: CASRQGQGLSNQPQHF.

This clonotype turned up a few times. This chain links TRBV6-1 with TRBJ2-5; 12 bases map to TRBD1. V lost 4 bases and J lost 5; bases outside the gene matches: 5. Germline loops: CDR1 MNHNS, CDR2 SASEGT. CDR3 length equals 15 residues. In DNA form, the CDR3 reads TGTGCCAGCAGTGCCGGGACAGGGGGCGTCGAGACCCAGTACTTC. Translation gives CASSAGTGGVETQYF.

The rearrangement uses TRBV13 and TRBJ2-3; D is perhaps TRBD1 (6 bases). Trimming stripped 5 bases from V and 10 bases from J, with 25 bases between. This CDR3 is 16 amino acids long. From germline, CDR1 is PRHDT and CDR2 FYEKMQ (reference sequence). The CDR3 protein is CASSAFRGSGHGSQYF. In DNA, the CDR3 is TGTGCCAGCAGCGCCTTTAGGGGGTCGGGGCACGGGTCGCAGTATTTT.

The J gene is TRBJ2-2, the V gene TRBV11-3; 12 nucleotides align to TRBD1. The CDR3 contains 15 residues. The J segment lost 6 bases and the V segment lost 5 bases, leaving 4 bases of the junction unmatched. Germline V lookup: CDR1 SGHNT, CDR2 YENEEA. The CDR3 protein is CASSTGTGGSGELFF. CDR3 nucleotides: TGTGCCAGCAGCACCGGGACAGGGGGCTCCGGGGAGCTGTTTTTT.

This clonotype was counted many times. The chain joins TRBV3-1 to TRBJ2-2, with D perhaps TRBD2 (5 bases). CDR1 LGHDT and CDR2 YNNKEL come from the germline V gene (reference sequence). This CDR3 has 14 amino acids. Trimming took off 8 bases at V and 2 bases at J, with 12 bases between the two ends. The chain's CDR3 is CASEGALNTGELFF. The CDR3 nucleotides read TGTGCCAGCGAGGGCGCCCTAAACACCGGGGAGCTGTTTTTT. Looking up the rest from reference TRBV3-1 and TRBJ2-2 gives the full variable domain: DTAVSQTPKYLVTQMGNDKSIKCEQNLGHDTMYWYKQDSKKFLKIMFSYNNKELIINETVPNRFSPKSPDKAHLNLHINSLELGDSAVYFCASEGALNTGELFFGEGSRLTVL.

There are a few counts of this clonotype. DNA of the CDR3: TGTGCCAGCAGCATTGGAACTTTCCTGACAGATACGCAGTATTTT. Translating gives CASSIGTFLTDTQYF. The chain has TRBV7-9 and TRBJ2-3, with D hard to call. Germline V gene lookup returns CDR1 SEHNR and CDR2 FQNEAQ (reference sequence). Trimming cost V 5 bases and J 3 bases, with 15 bases left between them. The CDR3 runs to 15 residues.